This TCR beta chain was sequenced during a study of blood T cell repertoires in COVID-19. Turning to the study itself: The United States, Italy and Spain supplied acute and convalescent COVID-19 samples.

Under the authors' procedure: Reference gene primer amplification in the assay estimated nucleated cell counts. Repertoires were generated with immunoSEQ multiplex PCR, while TCRdb's copy carries only in-frame clones and drops some. From that table come the V and J calls and clone size; the DNA was used to work out D and trimming. The profile shows approximately 150,000 clones, around 80% of them singletons. The specimen was peripheral blood. The source is a human donor with acute or convalescent COVID-19. The donor label of this sample is uncertain.

Written as DNA, the CDR3 is TGTGCCAGCGAATCGTGGGGACAGGGAACCCACGAGCAGTACTTC. Its translation: CASESWGQGTHEQYF. V usage is TRBV6-6 and J usage is TRBJ2-7; 9 positions agree with TRBD1. After removal of 8 bases from V and 5 bases from J, the junction contained 13 bases not matched to a gene. Per germline, CDR1 MNHNY and CDR2 SVGAGI (reference sequence). The CDR3 runs to 15 residues.